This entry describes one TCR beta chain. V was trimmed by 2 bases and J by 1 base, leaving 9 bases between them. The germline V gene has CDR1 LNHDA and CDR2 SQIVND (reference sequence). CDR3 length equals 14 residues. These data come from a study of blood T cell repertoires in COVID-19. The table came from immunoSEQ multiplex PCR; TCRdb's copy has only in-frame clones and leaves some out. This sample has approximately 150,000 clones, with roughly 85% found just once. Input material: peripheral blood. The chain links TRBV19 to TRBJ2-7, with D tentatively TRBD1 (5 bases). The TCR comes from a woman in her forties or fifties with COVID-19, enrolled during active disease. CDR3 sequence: CASSIRQGSYEQYF. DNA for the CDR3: TGTGCCAGTAGTATACGGCAGGGTTCCTACGAGCAGTACTTC.